These 17 T cell receptor beta chains were sequenced from one sample in a study of beta chain features in type 1 diabetes. As every portion of the isolated RNA was reverse transcribed, the sequencing read expressed TCRB transcripts. Profiled with immunoSEQ multiplex PCR; TCRdb holds only in-frame clones, not every one. There are about 360,000 clones in the sample; around 13% occur only once, and more than 0.015% lies in the top ten. Material: naive CD4+ T cells from blood. Receptors originate from a man younger than 35 in good health.

This clone was observed a handful of times. The chain recombines TRBV15 with TRBJ2-3, with 9 bases lining up with TRBD2. The CDR3 extends over 16 amino acids. The trim removed 3 bases at V and 2 bases at J, leaving 6 bases unmatched. Germline CDR1 is LNHNV and CDR2 is YYDKDF (reference sequence). This chain's CDR3 is CATSRGGLASTDTQYF. The CDR3 bases are TGTGCCACCAGCAGGGGTGGACTAGCGTCCACAGATACGCAGTATTTT.

A few counts support this clone. The gene calls are TRBV14 and TRBJ2-1, with TRBD1 identical over 9 bases. CDR1 and CDR2 (germline): SGHDN, FVKESK. Trimming took 9 bases from V and 6 from J; bases not matched to a gene: 12. This CDR3 region has 15 residues. CDR3 sequence reads: CASTVGQGSSNEQFF. The CDR3 nucleotides are TGTGCCAGTACTGTAGGACAGGGGAGTAGCAATGAGCAGTTCTTC.

The gene calls are TRBV2 and TRBJ2-1; no firm D call. CDR3 length: 15 residues. Trimming removed 0 bases at V and 12 bases at J, with 18 bases between. CDR1 SNHLY and CDR2 FYNNEI come from the germline V gene. CDR3 residues: CASSEAGGRSYGQFF. The CDR3 DNA follows: TGTGCCAGCAGTGAAGCTGGTGGTAGAAGTTACGGGCAGTTCTTC.

The chain joins TRBV6-6 to TRBJ1-5; a possible D gene is TRBD1 (6 bases). From germline, CDR1 is MNHNY and CDR2 SVGAGI (reference sequence). The V gene lost 5 bases and the J gene lost 6 bases, with 11 bases spanning the gap. This CDR3 comprises 13 residues. CDR3 protein: CASSLQGTQPQHF. CDR3 DNA: TGTGCCAGCAGTCTACAGGGTACTCAGCCCCAGCATTTT.

This sequence joins TRBV12-5 and TRBJ2-3; TRBD1 aligns across 8 bases. The CDR3 spans 15 residues. Germline CDR1 reads LGHNT; CDR2 reads FRNRAP. Trimming at V came to 4 bases and at J to 0 bases, leaving 3 bases not matched to a gene. CDR3 nucleotide sequence: TGTGCTAGTGGTTCTGGACAGGGAAGCACAGATACGCAGTATTTT. This translates into CASGSGQGSTDTQYF.

V and J are TRBV9 and TRBJ1-1, with D perhaps matching TRBD1 (6 bases). V was clipped by 1 base and J by 1 base, with 11 bases between them. CDR3 length equals 15 residues. From germline, CDR1 is SGDLS and CDR2 YYNGEE. The CDR3 region is CASSVTPQGNTEAFF. The CDR3 DNA is TGTGCCAGCAGCGTAACTCCACAGGGGAACACTGAAGCTTTCTTT.

The V and J genes are TRBV28 and TRBJ2-7; TRBD2 matches 12 bases. The germline gives CDR1 MDHEN, CDR2 SYDVKM. J was trimmed by 0 bases and V by 7 bases; bases with no gene match: 10. This CDR3 spans 17 amino acids. The CDR3 DNA reads as TGTGCCAGCACCCAGGGGGGACTAGCGGGTAGCTCCTACGAGCAGTACTTC. It translates to CASTQGGLAGSSYEQYF.

This clone has a handful of counts. The rearrangement joins TRBV6-1 to TRBJ2-1, with D perhaps matching TRBD2 (5 bases). The length of the CDR3 is 14 residues. Trimming pared 7 bases from V and 8 bases from J, leaving 18 bases between. In germline, CDR1 is MNHNS, CDR2 SASEGT. DNA for the CDR3: TGTGCCAGCACCGAAAACGTGAGGGTTCATGAGCAGTTCTTC. This gives the protein CASTENVRVHEQFF.

This chain connects TRBV30 to TRBJ2-3; weak D call: TRBD2 (5 bases). The CDR3 totals 13 residues. Germline V CDR1 and CDR2: GTSNPN, SVGIG (reference sequence). Deletions cut 1 base from V and 6 bases from J, with 11 bases between. The DNA for the CDR3 is TGTGCCTGGAGTGCTGACTCGGGGGATACGCAGTATTTT. It translates to CAWSADSGDTQYF.

CDR3 amino acids: CASSPGQKSYEQYF. Written as DNA, the CDR3 is TGTGCCAGCAGCCCGGGACAGAAGTCCTACGAGCAGTACTTC. The chain uses TRBV9 and TRBJ2-7; 7 nucleotides agree with TRBD1. The V gene end was trimmed by 4 bases and the J gene end by 1 base; junction bases not matched to a gene: 5. The CDR3 loop spans 14 amino acids. Germline V gives CDR1 SGDLS, CDR2 YYNGEE.

This clone came up a few times. The chain is built from TRBV27 and TRBJ2-3; no reliable D call. The CDR3 totals 12 residues. The V gene's germline CDR1 is MNHEY and CDR2 SMNVEV (reference sequence). Trimming stripped 5 bases from V and 3 bases from J, with 6 bases between. CDR3 sequence reads: CASSMRTDTQYF. CDR3 coding DNA: TGTGCCAGCAGTATGAGAACAGATACGCAGTATTTT.

The chain carries TRBV7-2 and TRBJ2-3; no reliable D call. V lost 2 bases and J lost 6, with 6 bases in between. The CDR3 covers 12 residues. Looked up from germline, CDR1 is SGHTA and CDR2 is FQGNSA. CDR3 in amino acids: CASSLNGDTQYF. DNA for the CDR3: TGTGCCAGCAGCTTAAACGGGGATACGCAGTATTTT.

This clone appeared a few times. This rearrangement joins TRBV19 to TRBJ2-7; unclear D gene. Trimming removed 5 bases from V and 7 bases from J, with 21 bases in between. Germline V CDR1 and CDR2: LNHDA, SQIVND (reference sequence). The CDR3 sequence is 15 residues long. The CDR3 loop is CASSFNNGGVREQYF. The CDR3 DNA is TGTGCCAGTAGTTTTAATAACGGTGGTGTGCGGGAGCAGTACTTC.

This clone was counted only a few times. The genes are TRBV5-1 and TRBJ1-2, with no clear D. CDR1 and CDR2 from the germline V gene are SGHRS and YFSETQ. The CDR3 has 15 amino acids. The V end lost 0 bases, the J end lost 4 bases, and 13 bases lay between the germline ends. The CDR3 here is CASSLALTTFYGYTF. The CDR3 DNA is TGCGCCAGCAGCTTGGCCCTCACTACCTTCTATGGCTACACCTTC.

This clone turned up a few times. This sequence joins TRBV15 and TRBJ2-5, with 10 bases that match TRBD2. CDR3 length: 16 residues. Germline V gene sequence: CDR1 LNHNV, CDR2 YYDKDF (reference sequence). Losses at the gene ends were 1 base for V and 0 bases for J; bases not matched to a gene: 2. In nucleotides, the CDR3 is TGTGCCACCAGCAGAGGAGCGGGAGGGTACCAAGAGACCCAGTACTTC. Translated, it gives CATSRGAGGYQETQYF.

This clone was seen more than once but under ten times. The chain links TRBV11-2 to TRBJ2-7; no reliable D call. There are 13 residues in the CDR3. Trimming shortened V by 3 bases and J by 7 bases, and 13 bases separated the two germline ends. Germline loops: CDR1 SGHAT, CDR2 FQNNGV. CDR3 sequence reads: CASSFVEAGEQYF. In DNA form, the CDR3 reads TGTGCCAGCAGCTTTGTAGAGGCTGGGGAGCAGTACTTC.

This clone has only a few counts. A read error may account for a junction end that differs from germline. This rearrangement joins TRBV7-9 to TRBJ2-7; D is uncertain. There are 11 residues in the CDR3. CDR1 and CDR2 (germline): SEHNR, FQNEAQ (reference sequence). The CDR3 spells CASSSSETETF. The CDR3 coding sequence is TGTGCCAGCAGTTCCTCCGAAACAGAGACCTTC.